The 27 T cell receptor beta chains given below trace back to one sample, sequenced in a study of beta chain features in type 1 diabetes. Sequencing targeted expressed TCRB transcripts, as all isolated RNA had been reverse transcribed. Repertoires were generated with immunoSEQ multiplex PCR, while TCRdb's copy carries only in-frame clones and drops some. Among roughly 340,000 clones listed, roughly 12% were seen once. Study outcomes and limitations: Shortening of TCRB CDR3s, moderate but significant, appeared in all four CD4+ subsets of Type 1 diabetes patients.

Their recognized antigens are unknown. Source material: naive CD4+ T cells from blood. These receptors were collected from a woman in her late teens or twenties with type 1 diabetes.

The chain combines TRBV2 with TRBJ1-5; D might be TRBD1 (5 bases). Trimming removed 3 bases from V and 4 bases from J, with 13 bases in between. The CDR3 spans 15 residues. Germline CDR1 and CDR2: SNHLY and FYNNEI. The CDR3 bases are TGTGCCAGCAGTGAGGAGGGACTTGGGAATCAGCCCCAGCATTTT. Its protein product is CASSEEGLGNQPQHF.

The chain links TRBV6-5 to TRBJ1-1; a weak D match, TRBD1 (5 bases). CDR3 size: 14 residues. Germline assignment: CDR1 MNHEY and CDR2 SVGAGI. The V end was cut by 2 bases, the J end by 1 base, with 8 bases between. CDR3 in DNA: TGTGCCAGCAGTTACCCTGGACAGAACACTGAAGCTTTCTTT. It codes for CASSYPGQNTEAFF.

CDR3 coding DNA: TGTGCCAGCAGTTCCGGGACAGGACCCTACGAGCAGTACTTC. Translating it yields CASSSGTGPYEQYF. This sequence joins TRBV28 and TRBJ2-7; the match to TRBD1 covers 8 bases. V lost 4 bases to trimming and J lost 2 bases; unmatched junction nucleotides: 4. This CDR3 contains 14 residues. From germline, CDR1 is MDHEN and CDR2 SYDVKM.

The chain joins TRBV5-1 to TRBJ2-5; 12 bases line up with TRBD2. The assigned J gene may be wrong: the sequence end matches TRBJ2-7 better. Germline V lookup: CDR1 SGHRS, CDR2 YFSETQ. The length of the CDR3 is 15 residues. CDR3 amino acids: CASSSGLAGWDEQYF. CDR3 DNA sequence: TGCGCCAGCAGCTCGGGACTAGCGGGTTGGGACGAGCAGTACTTC.

This chain connects TRBV30 to TRBJ1-5, with TRBD1 matching over 8 bases. This CDR3 contains 14 residues. Trimming at V came to 5 bases and at J to 6 bases, leaving 9 bases not matched to a gene. Germline values: CDR1 GTSNPN, CDR2 SVGIG (reference sequence). The CDR3 DNA reads as TGTGCCTGGGACGGACAGGGCGGGAGTCAGCCCCAGCATTTT. Residues: CAWDGQGGSQPQHF.

A few counts support this clone. CDR3 region: CASSQVGTGGSETQYF. The CDR3 DNA follows: TGCGCCAGCAGCCAAGTTGGGACAGGCGGTTCGGAGACCCAGTACTTC. V gene TRBV4-3 combines with J gene TRBJ2-5, with 8 nucleotides matching TRBD1. Per the germline V gene, CDR1 is LGHNA and CDR2 is YSLEER. Trimming took 1 base from V and 5 from J; bases not matched to a gene: 9. There are 16 residues in the CDR3.

The chain has TRBV28 and TRBJ1-2, with D possibly matching TRBD1 (6 bases). Germline V lookup: CDR1 MDHEN, CDR2 SYDVKM. This CDR3 is built from 15 residues. Trimming shortened V by 6 bases and J by 2 bases, and 16 bases separated the two germline ends. DNA for the CDR3: TGTGCCAGCAGCGGAGGTGGGCAGGGGAACTATGGCTACACCTTC. Its translation is CASSGGGQGNYGYTF.

The CDR3, as DNA: TGCGCCAGCAGCCAAGAACAGCGGGGGGCCGGCACCGGGGAGCTGTTTTTT. It specifies CASSQEQRGAGTGELFF. This rearrangement joins TRBV4-3 to TRBJ2-2; 9 bases line up with TRBD2. V lost 0 bases to trimming and J lost 4 bases; unmatched junction nucleotides: 6. Germline assignment: CDR1 LGHNA and CDR2 YSLEER. There are 17 residues in the CDR3.

This chain uses TRBV7-9 with TRBJ1-1; possible D gene TRBD1, 5 bases. From germline, CDR1 is SEHNR and CDR2 FQNEAQ (reference sequence). The CDR3 consists of 13 residues. The germline V and J ends were trimmed by 2 bases and 7 bases, with 11 bases remaining between them. CDR3: CASSLSGDSEAFF. For the CDR3, the DNA is TGTGCCAGCAGCTTATCGGGTGACAGTGAAGCTTTCTTT.

This clone was seen only a few times. The J gene is TRBJ1-2, the V gene TRBV4-3; no clear D gene. Germline CDR1 LGHNA, CDR2 YSLEER. The CDR3 consists of 15 residues. Between the trimmed V and J ends, which lost 0 bases and 5 bases, there was a span of 13 bases. In DNA form, the CDR3 reads TGCGCCAGCAGCCAAGATAGTATGAACGCTTATGGCTACACCTTC. This gives the protein CASSQDSMNAYGYTF.

The rearrangement uses TRBV4-1 and TRBJ1-5, with D hard to call. CDR1 is MGHRA, CDR2 YSYEKL, per germline. With 0 bases removed from V and 3 bases from J, the gap between germline ends came to 9 bases. The CDR3 spans 15 residues. The CDR3 loop reads CASSQDPGVNQPQHF. The CDR3 coding sequence is TGCGCCAGCAGCCAAGATCCGGGAGTCAATCAGCCCCAGCATTTT.

This chain uses TRBV30 with TRBJ1-5, with 8 bases fitting TRBD1. V trimming: 3 bases; J trimming: 2 bases; junction bases outside the gene matches: 3. The V gene's germline CDR1 is GTSNPN and CDR2 SVGIG (reference sequence). The CDR3 totals 14 residues. This chain's CDR3 is CAWSSGQGNQPQHF. The CDR3 region has the DNA TGTGCCTGGAGCTCGGGACAGGGCAATCAGCCCCAGCATTTT.

This chain uses TRBV12-5 with TRBJ2-1; 8 bases agree with TRBD2. The CDR3 contains 15 residues. Trimming took 3 bases from V and 6 from J; bases not matched to a gene: 7. Germline V gene sequence: CDR1 LGHNT, CDR2 FRNRAP. The CDR3 here is CASGFMTSGGNEQFF. As DNA, the CDR3 is TGTGCTAGTGGTTTCATGACAAGCGGGGGCAATGAGCAGTTCTTC.

This clone has a handful of counts. CDR3 region: CASSAGQGGQPQHF. DNA of the CDR3: TGTGCCAGCAGCGCCGGACAGGGCGGTCAGCCCCAGCATTTT. This chain uses TRBV2 with TRBJ1-5; TRBD1 matches at 8 bases. The CDR3 contains 14 residues. Losses at the gene ends were 6 bases for V and 6 bases for J; bases not matched to a gene: 7. CDR1 is SNHLY and CDR2 is FYNNEI in the germline V gene.

This clone was counted a few times. CDR3 bases: TGTGCCAGCAGCGCCTTGAGTGATCAGCCCCAGCATTTT. Protein: CASSALSDQPQHF. V is TRBV9 and J is TRBJ1-5; D not certain. Trimming stripped 3 bases from V and 5 bases from J, with 9 bases between. The CDR3 consists of 13 residues. Germline CDR1 and CDR2: SGDLS and YYNGEE.

A few counts support this clone. J is TRBJ2-6 and V is TRBV2, with a possible D match to TRBD2 (5 bases). V dropped 3 bases and J dropped 13 bases, with 13 bases sitting between them. The CDR3 totals 13 residues. Germline V CDR1 and CDR2: SNHLY, FYNNEI. CDR3 amino acids: CASSESGLQVLTF. As DNA, the CDR3 is TGTGCCAGCAGTGAGTCAGGACTCCAAGTCCTGACTTTC.

A few counts support this clone. The rearrangement links TRBV6-5 to TRBJ2-3; no clear D. Trimming stripped 9 bases from V and 1 base from J, with 11 bases between. CDR3 length: 13 amino acids. Per germline, CDR1 MNHEY and CDR2 SVGAGI. The CDR3 nucleotides read TGTGCCAGTTATCCCCCCGGCACAGATACGCAGTATTTT. Translated, it gives CASYPPGTDTQYF.

This clone was seen a handful of times. The chain is built from TRBV6-5 and TRBJ2-1; a possible D gene is TRBD2 (5 bases). Trimming shortened V by 0 bases and J by 4 bases, and 10 bases separated the two germline ends. Germline CDR1 MNHEY, CDR2 SVGAGI. The CDR3 has 15 residues. The CDR3 region is CASSYSGGSYNEQFF. The CDR3, as DNA: TGTGCCAGCAGTTACTCGGGCGGGTCATACAATGAGCAGTTCTTC.

This clone was counted between two and nine times. The CDR3 DNA is TGTGCCAGCAGTGAAGACAGCCACTATCAGCCCCAGCATTTT. As protein: CASSEDSHYQPQHF. The chain is built from TRBV2 and TRBJ1-5; D not certain. V lost 1 base to trimming and J lost 5 bases, with 9 bases between them. CDR3 size: 14 residues. Looked up from germline, CDR1 is SNHLY and CDR2 is FYNNEI.

This clone was detected only a few times. The V gene is TRBV2, the J gene TRBJ2-2, with TRBD1 as a possible D gene (5 bases). The germline V and J ends were trimmed by 4 bases and 6 bases, with 15 bases remaining between them. The CDR3 is made up of 15 amino acids. CDR1 is SNHLY and CDR2 is FYNNEI in the germline V gene. The CDR3 here is CASSGQIGFAGELFF. DNA of the CDR3: TGTGCCAGCAGTGGACAGATTGGATTCGCCGGGGAGCTGTTTTTT.

Points on this clone: Other nucleotide sequences in the sample specify the same CDR3. This rearrangement joins TRBV11-2 to TRBJ2-3, with 11 positions matching TRBD2. The CDR3 totals 15 residues. CDR1 SGHAT and CDR2 FQNNGV come from the germline V gene. Trimming at V came to 2 bases and at J to 3 bases, leaving 1 base not matched to a gene. The CDR3 is CASSLRLAGTDTQYF. Written as DNA, the CDR3 is TGTGCCAGCAGCTTAAGACTAGCGGGAACAGATACGCAGTATTTT.

The rearrangement uses TRBV18 and TRBJ2-7; possible D gene TRBD2, 5 bases. CDR3 length equals 14 residues. Looked up from germline, CDR1 is KGHSH and CDR2 is LQKENI. Trimming took 6 bases from V and 3 from J, leaving 15 bases between them. In DNA form, the CDR3 reads TGTGCCAGCTCCCCGCGCGGGCAAATCTACGAGCAGTACTTC. It translates to CASSPRGQIYEQYF.

There are a few counts of this clone. This chain uses TRBV5-1 with TRBJ1-4, with TRBD1 matching over 7 bases. Germline V gene sequence: CDR1 SGHRS, CDR2 YFSETQ. Trimming cost V 6 bases and J 8 bases; bases outside gene matches: 4. The CDR3 is 12 residues long. The CDR3 sequence: CASKRGPEKLFF. In nucleotides, the CDR3 is TGCGCCAGCAAGAGGGGGCCGGAAAAACTGTTTTTT.

This rearrangement joins TRBV5-1 to TRBJ2-7; 7 bases agree with TRBD2. In germline, CDR1 is SGHRS, CDR2 YFSETQ. CDR3 length equals 16 residues. J lost 5 bases, V lost 1 base, and 12 bases had no gene match. The CDR3 region has the DNA TGCGCCAGCAGCTTGCTCCCCAGGAGCGGGGTTGACGAGCAGTACTTC. This translates into CASSLLPRSGVDEQYF. Using reference TRBV5-1 and TRBJ2-7 for the parts outside the CDR3, the full variable domain is KAGVTQTPRYLIKTRGQQVTLSCSPISGHRSVSWYQQTPGQGLQFLFEYFSETQRNKGNFPGRFSGRQFSNSRSEMNVSTLELGDSALYLCASSLLPRSGVDEQYFGPGTRLTVT.

The chain joins TRBV5-6 to TRBJ2-3; TRBD2 might be the D (6 bases). Germline V gene sequence: CDR1 SGHDT, CDR2 YYEEEE. Trimming shortened V by 5 bases and J by 5 bases, and 15 bases separated the two germline ends. This CDR3 has 14 amino acids. The CDR3 reads CASRLTRERDTQYF. The CDR3 DNA follows: TGTGCCAGCAGGCTGACCCGGGAGAGAGATACGCAGTATTTT.

The chain recombines TRBV29-1 with TRBJ1-4, with 8 bases that match TRBD1. The CDR3 has 13 amino acids. Trimming removed 4 bases from V and 14 bases from J; junction bases left unmatched: 12. Germline assignment: CDR1 SQVTM and CDR2 ANQGSEA. The CDR3: CSVGWDRLAGLFF. The CDR3 region has the DNA TGCAGCGTTGGGTGGGACAGGCTGGCCGGGCTGTTTTTT. The entire variable domain, with the rest obtained from reference TRBV29-1 and TRBJ1-4, is as follows: SAVISQKPSRDICQRGTSLTIQCQVDSQVTMMFWYRQQPGQSLTLIATANQGSEATYESGFVIDKFPISRPNLTFSTLTVSNMSPEDSSIYLCSVGWDRLAGLFFGSGTQLSVL.

Only a few counts were recorded for this clone. V is TRBV30 and J is TRBJ2-1; TRBD2 is a possible D gene (5 bases). V was clipped by 3 bases and J by 1 base, with 10 bases between them. Germline V lookup: CDR1 GTSNPN, CDR2 SVGIG (reference sequence). CDR3 length equals 14 residues. CDR3 residues: CAWRRTGSYNEQFF. The CDR3 region has the DNA TGTGCCTGGAGGCGGACGGGATCCTACAATGAGCAGTTCTTC.